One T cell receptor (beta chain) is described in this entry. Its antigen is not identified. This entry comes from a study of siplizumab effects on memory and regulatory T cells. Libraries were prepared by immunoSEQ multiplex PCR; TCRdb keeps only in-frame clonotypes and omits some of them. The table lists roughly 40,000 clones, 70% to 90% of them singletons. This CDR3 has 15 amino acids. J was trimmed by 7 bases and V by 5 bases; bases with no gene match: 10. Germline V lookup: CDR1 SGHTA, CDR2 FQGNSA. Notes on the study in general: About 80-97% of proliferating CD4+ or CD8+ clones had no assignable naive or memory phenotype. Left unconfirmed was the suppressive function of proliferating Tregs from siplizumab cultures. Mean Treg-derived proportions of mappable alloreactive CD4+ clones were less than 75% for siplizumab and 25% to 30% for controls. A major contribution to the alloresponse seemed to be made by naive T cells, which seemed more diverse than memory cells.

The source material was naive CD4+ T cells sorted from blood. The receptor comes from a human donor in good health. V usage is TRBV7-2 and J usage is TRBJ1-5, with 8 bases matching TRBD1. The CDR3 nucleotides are TGTGCCAGCAGCCCCGACAGGGGTAATCGCCAGCCCCAGCATTTT. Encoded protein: CASSPDRGNRQPQHF. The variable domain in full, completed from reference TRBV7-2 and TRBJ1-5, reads GAGVSQSPSNKVTEKGKDVELRCDPISGHTALYWYRQSLGQGLEFLIYFQGNSAPDKSGLPSDRFSAERTGGSVSTLTIQRTQQEDSAVYLCASSPDRGNRQPQHFGDGTRLSIL.